This is a list of T cell receptor beta chains from one sample in a study of blood T cell repertoires in COVID-19. Data came from immunoSEQ multiplex PCR; TCRdb stores just in-frame clones and leaves some out. The sample contains a few hundred thousand clones, 82% of which appear only once. Sequencing was performed on PBMCs or T cells enriched from blood (not recorded which). The receptor source for this set is a man aged 35 to 55 who had recovered from COVID-19. Each CDR3 is given with its conserved first and last residue. The D gene is left open where the match is weak.

cdr3_length: 13; d_call: NA; j_call: TRBJ1-3; v_call: TRBV6-5; cdr3_nt: TGTGCCAGCAGTTCGAGCTCTGGAAACACCATATATTTT; cdr3_aa: CASSSSSGNTIYF
cdr3_length: 15; d_call: TRBD1; j_call: TRBJ1-1; v_call: TRBV19; cdr3_nt: TGTGCCAGTAGTAAACAGGGGTCGAAAAAGGCTGAAGCTTTCTTT; cdr3_aa: CASSKQGSKKAEAFF
cdr3_length: 11; d_call: NA; j_call: TRBJ2-1; v_call: TRBV7-9; cdr3_nt: TGTGCCAGCAGCTTAGTAGCGGCTCAGTTCTTC; cdr3_aa: CASSLVAAQFF
cdr3_length: 12; d_call: TRBD2; j_call: TRBJ2-3; v_call: TRBV28; cdr3_nt: TGTGCCAGCAGTTCCGGACTAGCCGCGCAGTATTTT; cdr3_aa: CASSSGLAAQYF
cdr3_length: 13; d_call: NA; j_call: TRBJ1-1; v_call: TRBV24-1; cdr3_nt: TGTGCCACCAGTGACCCTAAACTGCCAGAAGCTTTCTTT; cdr3_aa: CATSDPKLPEAFF
cdr3_length: 16; d_call: NA; j_call: TRBJ1-5; v_call: TRBV30; cdr3_nt: TGTGCCTGGAGTGTACTGGGGGGGATGGGCAATCAGCCCCAGCATTTT; cdr3_aa: CAWSVLGGMGNQPQHF
cdr3_length: 13; d_call: NA; j_call: TRBJ2-7; v_call: TRBV5-1; cdr3_nt: TGCGCCAGCAGCTGGGAGTCGTCCTACGAGCAGTACTTC; cdr3_aa: CASSWESSYEQYF
cdr3_length: 15; d_call: TRBD1; j_call: TRBJ2-1; v_call: TRBV18; cdr3_nt: TGTGCCAGCTCACCTTTCGGACAGGGGGGGAATGAGCAGTTCTTC; cdr3_aa: CASSPFGQGGNEQFF
cdr3_length: 15; d_call: TRBD2; j_call: TRBJ2-3; v_call: TRBV5-1; cdr3_nt: TGCGCCAGCAGCTTGTCGCTAGCGGGGGGGGATACGCAGTATTTT; cdr3_aa: CASSLSLAGGDTQYF
cdr3_length: 13; d_call: NA; j_call: TRBJ1-2; v_call: TRBV3-1/TRBV3-2; cdr3_nt: TGTGCCAGCAGCCAGAGCGGGAGCCGTGGCTACACCTTC; cdr3_aa: CASSQSGSRGYTF
cdr3_length: 12; d_call: TRBD1; j_call: TRBJ1-5; v_call: TRBV3-1/TRBV3-2; cdr3_nt: TGTGCCAGTGGACAGGGTAATCAGCCCCAGCATTTT; cdr3_aa: CASGQGNQPQHF
cdr3_length: 17; d_call: NA; j_call: TRBJ2-4; v_call: TRBV28; cdr3_nt: TGTGCCAGCAGCGCCGCCCCGGGATGGGACAACAAAAACATTCAGTACTTC; cdr3_aa: CASSAAPGWDNKNIQYF
cdr3_length: 15; d_call: NA; j_call: TRBJ2-5; v_call: TRBV5-1; cdr3_nt: TGCGCCAGCATACCTGGGGGAGGGGGCCAAGAGACCCAGTACTTC; cdr3_aa: CASIPGGGGQETQYF
cdr3_length: 13; d_call: NA; j_call: TRBJ1-5; v_call: TRBV27; cdr3_nt: TGTGCCAGCAGTTGGACAGCTCATCAGCCCCAGCATTTT; cdr3_aa: CASSWTAHQPQHF
cdr3_length: 15; d_call: NA; j_call: TRBJ2-1; v_call: TRBV27; cdr3_nt: TGTGCCAGCAGTTTGAGGGGAGGTATCGTCAATGAGCAGTTCTTC; cdr3_aa: CASSLRGGIVNEQFF
cdr3_length: 16; d_call: NA; j_call: TRBJ1-4; v_call: TRBV5-1; cdr3_nt: TGCGCCAGCAGCACTGGGACCCCCGGGGGTAATGAAAAACTGTTTTTT; cdr3_aa: CASSTGTPGGNEKLFF
cdr3_length: 15; d_call: NA; j_call: TRBJ2-2; v_call: TRBV4-2; cdr3_nt: TGTGCCAGCAGCTCCGCCCGACTCAAGACCGGGGAGCTGTTTTTT; cdr3_aa: CASSSARLKTGELFF
cdr3_length: 15; d_call: NA; j_call: TRBJ2-7; v_call: TRBV5-1; cdr3_nt: TGCGCCAGCAGCTTGATGTACCGAGGCTCCTACGAGCAGTACTTC; cdr3_aa: CASSLMYRGSYEQYF
cdr3_length: 15; d_call: TRBD1; j_call: TRBJ2-7; v_call: TRBV19; cdr3_nt: TGTGCCAGTAGTATAGGAGGGACAGGGGTCACCGAGCAGTACTTC; cdr3_aa: CASSIGGTGVTEQYF
cdr3_length: 17; d_call: NA; j_call: TRBJ1-3; v_call: TRBV6-1; cdr3_nt: TGTGCCAGCAGTGCCCGGACGGAGGTATACTCTGGAAACACCATATATTTT; cdr3_aa: CASSARTEVYSGNTIYF
cdr3_length: 16; d_call: NA; j_call: TRBJ2-1; v_call: TRBV5-1; cdr3_nt: TGCGCCAGCAGCCCGACACTGGGGGACTTGGGTGGTGAGCAGTTCTTC; cdr3_aa: CASSPTLGDLGGEQFF
cdr3_length: 13; d_call: NA; j_call: TRBJ2-7; v_call: TRBV7-2; cdr3_nt: TGTGCCAGCAGCCGAGACAGCTCCTACGAGCAGTACTTC; cdr3_aa: CASSRDSSYEQYF
cdr3_length: 15; d_call: TRBD1; j_call: TRBJ1-4; v_call: TRBV5-1; cdr3_nt: TGCGCCAGCAGCTCTCCGGGACAGGGGTATGAAAAACTGTTTTTT; cdr3_aa: CASSSPGQGYEKLFF
cdr3_length: 16; d_call: TRBD1; j_call: TRBJ2-2; v_call: TRBV6-5; cdr3_nt: TGTGCCAGCAGTTACCAGGGGGCGTATTTGGCCGGGGAGCTGTTTTTT; cdr3_aa: CASSYQGAYLAGELFF